This is a list of T cell receptor beta chains from one sample in a study of control samples from healthy donors and cancer patients. TCRdb's copy holds only in-frame clones and misses some; the assay was immunoSEQ multiplex PCR. The sample includes roughly 88,000 clones, 91% seen only once; the top ten take approximately 18%. Sequencing was done on a sample of blood. Receptor source: a man aged 50 to 60 in good health. Each CDR3 is given with its conserved first and last residue. The D gene is left open where the match is weak. For some rows the clone size is stated as once, few or many, or as a class when expanded; others skip it.

D gene: TRBD2
V gene: TRBV9
J gene: TRBJ2-2
clone size: once
CDR3 protein: CASSPLGTSVSGELFF
CDR3 DNA: TGTGCCAGCAGCCCACTCGGGACTAGTGTTTCCGGGGAGCTGTTTTTT

D gene: TRBD2
V gene: TRBV18
J gene: TRBJ2-1
clone size: -
CDR3 protein: CASSLTSGADNEQFF
CDR3 DNA: TGTGCCAGCTCACTTACTAGCGGGGCGGACAATGAGCAGTTCTTC

D gene: -
V gene: TRBV3-1/TRBV3-2
J gene: TRBJ1-1
clone size: once
CDR3 protein: CASSQDLTTAEAFF
CDR3 DNA: TGTGCCAGCAGCCAAGATTTGACGACAGCTGAAGCTTTCTTT

D gene: -
V gene: TRBV6-2/TRBV6-3
J gene: TRBJ1-5
clone size: -
CDR3 protein: CASSSFPKGGVNQPQHF
CDR3 DNA: TGTGCCAGCAGTTCATTCCCAAAGGGAGGGGTTAATCAGCCCCAGCATTTT

D gene: -
V gene: TRBV27
J gene: TRBJ1-3
clone size: -
CDR3 protein: CASGWSGNTIYF
CDR3 DNA: TGTGCCAGTGGTTGGTCTGGAAACACCATATATTTT

D gene: TRBD1
V gene: TRBV27
J gene: TRBJ1-5
clone size: -
CDR3 protein: CASSFRTGGNQPQHF
CDR3 DNA: TGTGCCAGCAGCTTCAGGACAGGGGGAAATCAGCCCCAGCATTTT

D gene: -
V gene: TRBV25-1
J gene: TRBJ2-5
clone size: once
CDR3 protein: CASSEWAEGGETQYF
CDR3 DNA: TGTGCCAGCAGTGAATGGGCAGAAGGGGGGGAGACCCAGTACTTC

D gene: TRBD1
V gene: TRBV27
J gene: TRBJ2-1
clone size: -
CDR3 protein: CASRGQGRNEQFF
CDR3 DNA: TGTGCCAGCAGGGGACAGGGGAGGAATGAGCAGTTCTTC

D gene: -
V gene: TRBV10-1
J gene: TRBJ1-5
clone size: once
CDR3 protein: CASSESAMQPQHF
CDR3 DNA: TGCGCCAGCAGTGAGTCGGCGATGCAGCCCCAGCATTTT

D gene: TRBD1
V gene: TRBV6-1
J gene: TRBJ1-4
clone size: -
CDR3 protein: CASSEPVGTGVEKLFF
CDR3 DNA: TGTGCCAGCAGTGAACCGGTAGGGACAGGGGTTGAAAAACTGTTTTTT

D gene: -
V gene: TRBV18
J gene: TRBJ1-2
clone size: -
CDR3 protein: CASSPTGVANYGYTF
CDR3 DNA: TGTGCCAGCTCACCAACGGGGGTAGCTAACTATGGCTACACCTTC

D gene: -
V gene: TRBV11-2
J gene: TRBJ1-1
clone size: -
CDR3 protein: CASSLLGRNTEAFF
CDR3 DNA: TGTGCCAGCAGCTTGCTCGGACGGAACACTGAAGCTTTCTTT

D gene: -
V gene: TRBV19
J gene: TRBJ1-3
clone size: -
CDR3 protein: CASILGGQYSGNTIYF
CDR3 DNA: TGTGCCAGTATCCTGGGCGGACAGTACTCTGGAAACACCATATATTTT

D gene: -
V gene: TRBV2
J gene: TRBJ2-3
clone size: once
CDR3 protein: CASGYSGTQYF
CDR3 DNA: TGTGCCAGCGGTTACTCGGGGACGCAGTATTTT

D gene: -
V gene: TRBV18
J gene: TRBJ1-1
clone size: -
CDR3 protein: CASSLARNPNTEAFF
CDR3 DNA: TGTGCCAGCTCACTTGCCAGGAACCCGAACACTGAAGCTTTCTTT

D gene: TRBD1
V gene: TRBV19
J gene: TRBJ2-2
clone size: -
CDR3 protein: CATIDRGNTGELFF
CDR3 DNA: TGTGCCACAATAGACAGGGGGAACACCGGGGAGCTGTTTTTT

D gene: TRBD2
V gene: TRBV10-3
J gene: TRBJ2-1
clone size: -
CDR3 protein: CAIFSGGANEQFF
CDR3 DNA: TGTGCCATCTTTAGCGGGGGGGCCAATGAGCAGTTCTTC

D gene: -
V gene: TRBV5-1
J gene: TRBJ2-5
clone size: -
CDR3 protein: CASSPPSETQYF
CDR3 DNA: TGCGCCAGCAGCCCCCCCTCCGAGACCCAGTACTTC

D gene: -
V gene: TRBV4-2
J gene: TRBJ2-5
clone size: -
CDR3 protein: CASSPFMRGSVQETQYF
CDR3 DNA: TGTGCCAGCAGCCCTTTTATGAGGGGTAGCGTCCAAGAGACCCAGTACTTC

D gene: -
V gene: TRBV13
J gene: TRBJ1-2
clone size: -
CDR3 protein: CASSQGGAYGYTF
CDR3 DNA: TGTGCCAGCAGCCAAGGGGGTGCCTATGGCTACACCTTC